The 25 T cell receptor beta chains in this list originate from one sample, sequenced in a study of shared clonotypes between healthy human individuals (dated by TCRdb to about 2020). The library relied on the immunoSEQ multiplex PCR assay. Drawn from immuneACCESS, this table holds only the in-frame rearrangements with V and J called that TCRdb kept. Clones are partly lost; checked studies trace under half to an unresolved V gene and leave the rest unexplained. The sample yields about half a million clones; around 80% were counted once. The biggest ten clones account for about 12% of the sample. Specimen: PBMCs. The source of these receptors is a woman in her forties in good health. Some clones in this sample may be carry-over from other donors' samples.

This chain links TRBV28 with TRBJ2-7, with 8 bases fitting TRBD2. Germline loops: CDR1 MDHEN, CDR2 SYDVKM. This CDR3 contains 14 residues. The ends lost 5 bases at V and 3 bases at J; junction bases unmatched: 6. The CDR3 nucleotides read TGTGCCAGCAGTCGGGGACTAGATATCTACGAGCAGTACTTC. This encodes CASSRGLDIYEQYF.

The chain couples TRBV6-5 to TRBJ2-6, with D perhaps matching TRBD2 (5 bases). The CDR3 has 16 amino acids. Germline CDR1 and CDR2: MNHEY and SVGAGI. V was clipped by 4 bases and J by 3 bases, with 13 bases between them. The CDR3 reads CASSSRLRVGANVLTF. In DNA form, the CDR3 reads TGTGCCAGCAGTTCCCGGTTGAGGGTTGGGGCCAACGTCCTGACTTTC.

The chain is built from TRBV7-2 and TRBJ2-7; 8 bases align to TRBD2. CDR1 is SGHTA and CDR2 is FQGNSA in the germline V gene. This CDR3 comprises 16 residues. Trimming at V came to 1 base and at J to 0 bases, leaving 5 bases not matched to a gene. The chain's CDR3 is CASSLEGGRSSYEQYF. The CDR3, as DNA: TGTGCCAGCAGCTTAGAGGGCGGGAGGAGCTCCTACGAGCAGTACTTC.

As concerns this clone: This likely traces to a read error, being one base from a far larger clone. This specimen includes other DNA sequences encoding the same CDR3. J is TRBJ2-7 and V is TRBV6-5, with TRBD1 as a possible D gene (6 bases). The length of the CDR3 is 12 residues. Germline CDR1 is MNHEY and CDR2 is SVGAGI. The CDR3 region is CASRRTDYEQYF. DNA for the CDR3: TGCGCCAGCAGGAGGACAGATTACGAGCAGTACTTC.

The chain uses TRBV7-3 and TRBJ2-2, with D perhaps matching TRBD2 (7 bases). V lost 0 bases to trimming and J lost 3 bases, with 14 bases between them. The CDR3 has 17 amino acids. Germline CDR1 SGHTA, CDR2 FQGTGA. CDR3 sequence (DNA): TGTGCCAGCAGCTTAACGGGGGAGGGACATTACACCGGGGAGCTGTTTTTT. Residues: CASSLTGEGHYTGELFF.

The V and J genes are TRBV7-3 and TRBJ2-3; 8 bases map to TRBD1. The CDR3 runs 15 residues. V lost 3 bases and J lost 2; bases outside the gene matches: 4. Per germline, CDR1 SGHTA and CDR2 FQGTGA. CDR3 in amino acids: CASSLQGAYTDTQYF. CDR3 nucleotide sequence: TGTGCCAGCAGCTTGCAGGGGGCCTACACAGATACGCAGTATTTT.

This chain connects TRBV9 to TRBJ2-3, with D unclear. CDR1 SGDLS and CDR2 YYNGEE come from the germline V gene. V lost 3 bases to trimming and J lost 0 bases, with 14 bases between them. The CDR3 loop spans 16 amino acids. The CDR3 DNA reads as TGTGCCAGCAGCGCCACTGGTGTTTCTAGCACAGATACGCAGTATTTT. Protein: CASSATGVSSTDTQYF.

This clone was seen a single time. The V gene is TRBV13, the J gene TRBJ2-7; TRBD2 is a possible D gene (5 bases). Germline CDR1 and CDR2: PRHDT and FYEKMQ (reference sequence). V was cut by 5 bases and J by 2 bases, with 19 bases left in between. There are 16 residues in the CDR3. CDR3 DNA sequence: TGTGCCAGCAGCCTAAGCAGGAGGTCGCGGCCCTACGAGCAGTACTTC. Protein: CASSLSRRSRPYEQYF.

The chain couples TRBV5-5 to TRBJ1-5; weak D call: TRBD1 (6 bases). V was clipped by 4 bases and J by 7 bases, with 18 bases between them. The CDR3 loop spans 15 amino acids. From germline, CDR1 is SGHKS and CDR2 YYEKEE (reference sequence). The CDR3 sequence is CASSLGGGQGQPQHF. The CDR3 DNA follows: TGTGCCAGCAGCCTCGGGGGGGGCCAAGGGCAGCCCCAGCATTTT. The entire variable domain, with the rest obtained from reference TRBV5-5 and TRBJ1-5, is as follows: DAGVTQSPTHLIKTRGQQVTLRCSPISGHKSVSWYQQVLGQGPQFIFQYYEKEERGRGNFPDRFSARQFPNYSSELNVNALLLGDSALYLCASSLGGGQGQPQHFGDGTRLSIL.

The rearrangement uses TRBV30 and TRBJ2-1, with 10 bases that match TRBD1. Trimming cost V 5 bases and J 5 bases; bases outside gene matches: 3. Germline assignment: CDR1 GTSNPN and CDR2 SVGIG (reference sequence). The CDR3 is 13 residues long. DNA for the CDR3: TGTGCCTGGGGGACAGGGGAAAACAATGAGCAGTTCTTC. Residues: CAWGTGENNEQFF.

Worth noting for this clone: Other DNA variants within this sample encode the same CDR3. The chain is built from TRBV9 and TRBJ2-1; a possible D gene is TRBD2 (5 bases). Germline V gene sequence: CDR1 SGDLS, CDR2 YYNGEE. This CDR3 comprises 14 residues. Trimming pared 0 bases from V and 4 bases from J, leaving 8 bases between. The CDR3 DNA reads as TGTGCCAGCAGCGTAGGAAGCGGATACAATGAGCAGTTCTTC. It codes for CASSVGSGYNEQFF.

This clone showed up just a few times. The gene calls are TRBV7-2 and TRBJ2-5; D may be TRBD1 or TRBD2 (6 bases each). The germline V gene has CDR1 SGHTA and CDR2 FQGNSA. Trimming took 2 bases from V and 3 from J, leaving 22 bases between them. This CDR3 comprises 18 residues. The CDR3 spells CASSLTGAGLLTKETQYF. In nucleotides, the CDR3 is TGTGCCAGCAGCTTAACGGGGGCTGGGCTTCTCACCAAAGAGACCCAGTACTTC.

The chain joins TRBV28 to TRBJ2-6, with unresolved D. This CDR3 region has 12 residues. Trimming cost V 10 bases and J 0 bases, with 4 bases left between them. Germline-derived CDR1 and CDR2 are MDHEN and SYDVKM. CDR3 bases: TGTGCCACCACCTCTGGGGCCAACGTCCTGACTTTC. Protein product: CATTSGANVLTF.

This clone was observed a handful of times. The CDR3 loop reads CASSVRPGSGLFF. The CDR3 DNA sequence: TGTGCCAGCAGCGTCCGTCCCGGTTCGGGACTGTTTTTT. The chain employs TRBV9 and TRBJ1-4; D not resolved. Trimming took off 2 bases at V and 13 bases at J, with 15 bases between the two ends. The CDR3 runs to 13 residues. The germline gives CDR1 SGDLS, CDR2 YYNGEE.

This chain joins TRBV30 and TRBJ1-1; TRBD1 is a possible D gene (5 bases). Per the germline V gene, CDR1 is GTSNPN and CDR2 is SVGIG (reference sequence). The CDR3 is 15 amino acids. The germline V and J ends were trimmed by 1 base and 0 bases, with 12 bases remaining between them. CDR3 residues: CAWSGRGTMNTEAFF. The DNA of the CDR3 is TGTGCCTGGAGTGGTCGCGGGACGATGAACACTGAAGCTTTCTTT.

The rearrangement joins TRBV6-6 to TRBJ2-7; the D is unclear. The CDR3 length is 11 residues. Germline CDR1 reads MNHNY; CDR2 reads SVGAGI (reference sequence). Trimming removed 5 bases from V and 2 bases from J, with 4 bases in between. This CDR3 is CASSRTYEQYF. In DNA, the CDR3 is TGTGCCAGCAGTCGGACCTACGAGCAGTACTTC.

The CDR3 sequence is CASSLGQGHEQYF. CDR3 nucleotide sequence: TGTGCCAGCAGCTTAGGTCAGGGACACGAGCAGTACTTC. This chain connects TRBV11-2 to TRBJ2-7; D could derive from TRBD1 or TRBD2 (5 bases each). V was pared by 1 base and J by 5 bases, with 9 bases between. The CDR3 covers 13 residues. The germline V gene encodes CDR1 SGHAT and CDR2 FQNNGV.

The gene calls are TRBV27 and TRBJ2-7; 9 nucleotides align to TRBD2. The trim removed 2 bases at V and 0 bases at J, leaving 2 bases unmatched. Germline lookup yields CDR1 MNHEY and CDR2 SMNVEV (reference sequence). This CDR3 contains 15 residues. This CDR3 reads CASSLGGRASYEQYF. Written as DNA, the CDR3 is TGTGCCAGCAGTTTAGGCGGGAGGGCCTCCTACGAGCAGTACTTC.

On this clone: Other DNA sequences in this sample translate to the same CDR3. The chain couples TRBV18 to TRBJ2-7; D is unresolved. The germline V gene has CDR1 KGHSH and CDR2 LQKENI. The CDR3 has 12 amino acids. V dropped 2 bases and J dropped 2 bases, with 4 bases sitting between them. CDR3 DNA sequence: TGTGCCAGCTCACCAGGAACCTACGAGCAGTACTTC. Translation: CASSPGTYEQYF.

J is TRBJ2-7 and V is TRBV7-6; 12 bases match TRBD1. This CDR3 comprises 16 residues. The J segment lost 2 bases and the V segment lost 5 bases, leaving 7 bases of the junction unmatched. The germline gives CDR1 SGHVS, CDR2 FNYEAQ. CDR3 DNA: TGTGCCAGCAGCCACGGGGGGACAGGGGGCACCTACGAGCAGTACTTC. It codes for CASSHGGTGGTYEQYF.

This clone was detected only once. J is TRBJ2-7 and V is TRBV28; D is unclear. This CDR3 region has 13 residues. Germline lookup yields CDR1 MDHEN and CDR2 SYDVKM. Trimming removed 4 bases at V and 2 bases at J, with 9 bases between. Written as DNA, the CDR3 is TGTGCCAGCAGTTATCCAGGCACCTACGAGCAGTACTTC. Its protein is CASSYPGTYEQYF.

The V call is TRBV6-6, the J call TRBJ2-5; 9 nucleotides align to TRBD1. This CDR3 spans 15 amino acids. V shed 5 bases, J shed 5 bases, and the junction held 9 bases outside the gene matches. Germline CDR1 MNHNY, CDR2 SVGAGI (reference sequence). Here the CDR3 DNA reads TGTGCCAGCAGTCAGGAGACAGGGGGTGGCGAGACCCAGTACTTC. Translating it yields CASSQETGGGETQYF.

The rearrangement joins TRBV25-1 to TRBJ2-5; either TRBD1 or TRBD2 may supply D (5 bases each). V lost 3 bases to trimming and J lost 1 base, with 18 bases between them. The CDR3 runs to 17 residues. Per the germline V gene, CDR1 is MGHDK and CDR2 is SYGVNS. CDR3 coding DNA: TGTGCCAGCAGTGATTGGTCAGGGAGAGGGGTCCAAGAGACCCAGTACTTC. It specifies CASSDWSGRGVQETQYF.

J is TRBJ2-1 and V is TRBV5-1, with 13 positions matching TRBD2. Germline CDR1 SGHRS, CDR2 YFSETQ. The junction had 9 bases not matched to a gene; V was cut back by 0 bases and J by 0 bases. This CDR3 is 20 amino acids long. CDR3 in amino acids: CASSLALAGGLRSSYNEQFF. The CDR3 nucleotides are TGCGCCAGCAGCTTGGCACTAGCGGGAGGGCTTCGGAGCTCCTACAATGAGCAGTTCTTC.

The V gene is TRBV6-5, the J gene TRBJ2-7, with TRBD2 as a possible D gene (5 bases). The CDR3 totals 11 residues. Deletions cut 10 bases from V and 0 bases from J, with 7 bases between. CDR1 and CDR2 from the germline V gene are MNHEY and SVGAGI. The CDR3 spells CATGVSYEQYF. The CDR3 nucleotides read TGTGCCACCGGGGTCTCCTACGAGCAGTACTTC.